The 3 T cell receptor beta chains below come from one sample, sequenced in a study of blood T cell repertoires in COVID-19. Repertoires were generated with immunoSEQ multiplex PCR, while TCRdb's copy carries only in-frame clones and drops some. The table includes approximately 100,000 clones, nearly 85% detected once. Material: peripheral blood. The receptor set was obtained from a human donor in a cohort sampled during active or convalescent COVID-19.

V gene TRBV5-1 combines with J gene TRBJ2-3; the match to TRBD1 covers 7 bases. Germline lookup yields CDR1 SGHRS and CDR2 YFSETQ. V lost 4 bases to trimming and J lost 3 bases; unmatched junction nucleotides: 8. This CDR3 comprises 15 residues. The CDR3 coding sequence is TGCGCCAGCAGCGACACAGGGGCGTGGACAGATACGCAGTATTTT. This sequence encodes CASSDTGAWTDTQYF.

V and J are TRBV12-3 or TRBV12-4 and TRBJ1-4; D call uncertain. The length of the CDR3 is 12 residues. V dropped 6 bases and J dropped 4 bases, with 6 bases sitting between them. CDR3 amino acids: CASSYYNEKLFF. The CDR3, as DNA: TGTGCCAGCAGCTACTATAATGAAAAACTGTTTTTT.

The chain recombines TRBV9 with TRBJ1-4; the D gene is possibly TRBD1 (5 bases). CDR3 length equals 15 residues. Trimming took 0 bases from V and 4 from J, leaving 10 bases between them. Germline V gives CDR1 SGDLS, CDR2 YYNGEE. The DNA of the CDR3 is TGTGCCAGCAGCGTAGATTCAGGGCGTAATGAAAAACTGTTTTTT. Its protein product is CASSVDSGRNEKLFF.